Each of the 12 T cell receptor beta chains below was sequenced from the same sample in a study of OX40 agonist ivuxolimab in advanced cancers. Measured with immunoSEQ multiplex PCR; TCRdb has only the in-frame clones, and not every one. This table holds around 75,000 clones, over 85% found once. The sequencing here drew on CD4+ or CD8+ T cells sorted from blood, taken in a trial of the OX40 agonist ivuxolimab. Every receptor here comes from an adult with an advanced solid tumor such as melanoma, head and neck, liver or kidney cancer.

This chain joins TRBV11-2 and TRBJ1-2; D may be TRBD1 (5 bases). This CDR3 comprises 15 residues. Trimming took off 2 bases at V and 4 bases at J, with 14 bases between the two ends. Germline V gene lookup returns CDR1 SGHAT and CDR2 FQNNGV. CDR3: CASSLTGVDSYGYTF. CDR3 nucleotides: TGTGCCAGCAGCTTAACAGGAGTCGATTCCTATGGCTACACCTTC.

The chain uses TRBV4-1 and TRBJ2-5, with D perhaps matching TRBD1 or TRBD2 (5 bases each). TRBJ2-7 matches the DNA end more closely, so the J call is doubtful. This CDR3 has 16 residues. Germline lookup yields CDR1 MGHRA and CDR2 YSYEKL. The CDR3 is CASSHHPGRPDYEQYF. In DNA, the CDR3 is TGCGCCAGCAGCCACCACCCGGGACGGCCCGACTACGAGCAGTACTTC.

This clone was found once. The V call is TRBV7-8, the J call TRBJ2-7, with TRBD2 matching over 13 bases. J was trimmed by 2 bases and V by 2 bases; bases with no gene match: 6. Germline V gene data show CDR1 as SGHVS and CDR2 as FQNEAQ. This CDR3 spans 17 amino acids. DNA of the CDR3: TGTGCCAGCAGCTTACCCAGACTAGCGGGGGGCACCTACGAGCAGTACTTC. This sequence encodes CASSLPRLAGGTYEQYF.

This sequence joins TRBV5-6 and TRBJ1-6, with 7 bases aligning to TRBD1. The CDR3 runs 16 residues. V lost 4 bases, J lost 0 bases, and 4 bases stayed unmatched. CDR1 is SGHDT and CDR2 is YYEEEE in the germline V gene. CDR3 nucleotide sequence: TGTGCCAGCAGCACCGGGGACAGCTCCTATAATTCACCCCTCCACTTT. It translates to CASSTGDSSYNSPLHF.

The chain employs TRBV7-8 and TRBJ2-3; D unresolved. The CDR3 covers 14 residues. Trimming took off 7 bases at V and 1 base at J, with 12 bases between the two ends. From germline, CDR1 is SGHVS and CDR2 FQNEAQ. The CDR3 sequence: CASTQFPGTDTQYF. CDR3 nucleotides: TGTGCCAGCACCCAGTTTCCCGGCACAGATACGCAGTATTTT.

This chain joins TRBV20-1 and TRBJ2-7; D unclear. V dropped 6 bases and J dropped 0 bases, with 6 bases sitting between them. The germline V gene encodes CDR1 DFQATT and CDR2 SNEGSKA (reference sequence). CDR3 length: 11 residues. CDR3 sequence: CSAIASYEQYF. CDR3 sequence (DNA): TGCAGTGCCATCGCCTCCTACGAGCAGTACTTC.

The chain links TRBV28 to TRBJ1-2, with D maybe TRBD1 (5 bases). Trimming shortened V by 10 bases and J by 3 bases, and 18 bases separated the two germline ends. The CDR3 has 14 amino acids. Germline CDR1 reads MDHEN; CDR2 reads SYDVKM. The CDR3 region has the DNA TGTGCCACCACCCTGGGGAGGGGAGACTATGGCTACACCTTC. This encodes CATTLGRGDYGYTF.

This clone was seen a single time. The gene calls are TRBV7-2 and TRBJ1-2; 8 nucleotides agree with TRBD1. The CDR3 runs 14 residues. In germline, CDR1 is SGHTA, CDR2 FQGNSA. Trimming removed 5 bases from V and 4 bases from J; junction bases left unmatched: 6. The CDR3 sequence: CASSLGQGSYGYTF. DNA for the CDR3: TGTGCCAGCAGCCTCGGACAGGGTAGCTATGGCTACACCTTC.

CDR3 DNA: TGTGCCAGCAGTGCGGGACTAGCGAGCACCTACGAGCAGTACTTC. This sequence encodes CASSAGLASTYEQYF. This chain uses TRBV28 with TRBJ2-7; 10 nucleotides agree with TRBD2. Unmatched junction bases numbered 6, after V lost 5 bases and J lost 2 bases. The CDR3 consists of 15 residues. CDR1 and CDR2 from the germline V gene are MDHEN and SYDVKM. The entire variable domain, with the rest obtained from reference TRBV28 and TRBJ2-7, is as follows: DVKVTQSSRYLVKRTGEKVFLECVQDMDHENMFWYRQDPGLGLRLIYFSYDVKMKEKGDIPEGYSVSREKKERFSLILESASTNQTSMYLCASSAGLASTYEQYFGPGTRLTVT.

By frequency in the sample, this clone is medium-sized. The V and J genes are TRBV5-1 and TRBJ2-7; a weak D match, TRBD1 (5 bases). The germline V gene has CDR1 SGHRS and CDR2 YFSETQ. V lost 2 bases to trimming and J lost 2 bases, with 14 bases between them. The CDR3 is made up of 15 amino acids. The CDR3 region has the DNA TGCGCCAGCAGCTTTGGGGCGCCAGAAGCCTACGAGCAGTACTTC. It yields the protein CASSFGAPEAYEQYF.

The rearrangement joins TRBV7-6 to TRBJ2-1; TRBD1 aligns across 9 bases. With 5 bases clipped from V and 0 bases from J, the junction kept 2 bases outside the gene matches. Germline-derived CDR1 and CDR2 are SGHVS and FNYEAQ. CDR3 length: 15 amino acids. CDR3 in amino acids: CASSKTGGSYNEQFF. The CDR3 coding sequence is TGTGCCAGCAGCAAGACAGGGGGCTCCTACAATGAGCAGTTCTTC.

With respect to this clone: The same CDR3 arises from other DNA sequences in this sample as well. The CDR3 spells CASSILGRDSPLHF. The DNA of the CDR3 is TGTGCCAGTAGTATTCTGGGGAGGGATTCACCCCTCCACTTT. This rearrangement joins TRBV19 to TRBJ1-6; D uncertain. Germline CDR1 LNHDA, CDR2 SQIVND (reference sequence). There are 14 residues in the CDR3. Trimming took 3 bases from V and 8 from J, leaving 11 bases between them.